The clone carrying this T cell receptor (beta chain) appeared many times. The CDR3 has 14 amino acids. Deletions cut 7 bases from V and 1 base from J, with 15 bases between. The V gene's germline CDR1 is SQVTM and CDR2 ANQGSEA. For the second PCR, which ran for roughly 7 to 11 cycles, a sample-barcoded 5' primer and a J-beta primer mix were used. TCRdb analysed the 5' RACE reads with MiXCR anew, one entry per CDR3 protein. The sample carries roughly 1.6 million distinct CDR3 sequences, roughly 32% recorded once. The data originate from a study of blood T cells in healthy people across ages. Donors were systemically healthy Caucasian individuals from Russia aged 6 to 90 years.

V usage is TRBV29-1 and J usage is TRBJ2-3; no clear D gene. The clonotype originates from a woman aged 25-40 years in good health. Input material: blood. The CDR3 DNA is TGCAGCGCCGAACCAGGATCCGGCACAGATACGCAGTATTTT. This encodes CSAEPGSGTDTQYF.